These 5 T cell receptor beta chains were sequenced from one sample in a study of blood T cells in healthy people across ages (dated by TCRdb to between 2014 and 2016). The library was generated by 5' RACE. Instrument used: Illumina HiSeq 2500. The second PCR ran for roughly 7 to 11 cycles and used a J-beta primer mix along with a sample-barcoded 5' primer. Through fastp at Q25 and MiXCR, TCRdb rebuilt clones from the public reads, retaining in-frame beta chains. Rows are combined by CDR3 protein, so each entry shows the most common genes and DNA. This sample has about 1,400,000 distinct CDR3 sequences in its table, and 55% to 75% of those were observed once. Of the sample, 6.5% to 8% falls within the top ten clones. The specimen was blood. The receptors here all came from a man aged 18 to 30 in good health.

The chain uses TRBV14 and TRBJ2-5, with TRBD1 matching over 8 bases. The J call may be wrong; the DNA end is better matched by TRBJ2-7. CDR3 length equals 15 residues. The germline gives CDR1 SGHDN, CDR2 FVKESK. The CDR3 loop is CASSHLATGDYEQYF. Here the CDR3 DNA reads TGTGCCAGCAGCCACCTGGCGACAGGGGACTACGAGCAGTACTTC.

The genes are TRBV2 and TRBJ1-2, with 9 bases matching TRBD1. Germline V gene sequence: CDR1 SNHLY, CDR2 FYNNEI. V lost 6 bases and J lost 3; bases outside the gene matches: 5. This CDR3 comprises 14 residues. CDR3 DNA: TGTGCCAGCAGCGCTAGGACAGGGGACTATGGCTACACCTTC. Protein product: CASSARTGDYGYTF.

This clonotype turned up a few times. The chain has TRBV28 and TRBJ2-3, with D maybe TRBD1 (6 bases). V was clipped by 10 bases and J by 2 bases, with 22 bases between them. The CDR3 is 16 residues long. CDR1 MDHEN and CDR2 SYDVKM come from the germline V gene. CDR3 in DNA: TGTGCCACCGCAGGGTTTGGGGGCAGAATCACAGATACGCAGTATTTT. Translating it yields CATAGFGGRITDTQYF.

This chain uses TRBV28 with TRBJ2-7; no firm D call. The CDR3 spans 13 residues. Germline assignment: CDR1 MDHEN and CDR2 SYDVKM. V was cut by 2 bases and J by 2 bases, with 7 bases left in between. The CDR3 region has the DNA TGTGCCAGCAGTTTACATCCCGCCTACGAGCAGTACTTC. This translates into CASSLHPAYEQYF.

The chain carries TRBV12-3 or TRBV12-4 and TRBJ1-1; D not certain. V dropped 7 bases and J dropped 4 bases, with 13 bases sitting between them. The CDR3 is 13 residues long. The CDR3 sequence is CASNLGLGTEAFF. For the CDR3, the DNA is TGTGCCAGCAACCTCGGGCTCGGCACTGAAGCTTTCTTT.